A selection of T cell receptor beta chains follows, all from one sample in a study of OX40 agonist ivuxolimab in advanced cancers. The repertoire was sequenced with immunoSEQ multiplex PCR; TCRdb's copy has only in-frame clones and lacks some. The sample has 35,000 to 40,000 clones, roughly 82% seen once. This material consisted of CD4+ or CD8+ T cells sorted from blood, taken in a trial of the OX40 agonist ivuxolimab. Receptor source: an adult with an advanced solid tumor such as melanoma, head and neck, liver or kidney cancer. The CDR3 runs from the conserved cysteine through the conserved F or W. The D gene is left open where the match is weak. For some rows the clone size is stated as once, few or many, or as a class when expanded; others skip it.

TRBJ2-3	TRBD2	TRBV18	once	CASSVLAGGTDTQYF	TGTGCCAGCTCAGTACTAGCGGGGGGCACAGATACGCAGTATTTT
TRBJ1-1	-	TRBV7-9	-	CASSLQTEAFF	TGTGCCAGCAGCTTACAAACTGAAGCTTTCTTT
TRBJ1-2	-	TRBV28	-	CASRVEVYGYTF	TGTGCCAGCAGGGTTGAGGTCTATGGCTACACCTTC
TRBJ2-7	-	TRBV18	-	CASSPDRSYEQYF	TGTGCCAGCTCACCTGACAGGTCATACGAGCAGTACTTC
TRBJ2-5	TRBD2	TRBV11-2	-	CASSRAGGMETQYF	TGTGCCAGCAGCCGAGCGGGGGGCATGGAGACCCAGTACTTC
TRBJ1-5	-	TRBV6-1	-	CASRHDNSQPQHF	TGTGCCAGCAGACACGACAACTCCCAGCCCCAGCATTTT
TRBJ1-2	-	TRBV5-4	few	CASSSTGLDGYTF	TGTGCCAGCAGCTCCACAGGGTTAGATGGCTACACCTTC
TRBJ2-1	TRBD2	TRBV6-4	-	CASSMIAGELNEQFF	TGTGCCAGCAGTATGATAGCGGGAGAGCTCAATGAGCAGTTCTTC
TRBJ2-7	-	TRBV5-8	-	CASSSPQGRGEQYF	TGTGCCAGCAGCTCCCCCCAGGGTCGCGGCGAGCAGTACTTC
TRBJ2-2	-	TRBV10-3	once	CANQEMNTGELFF	TGTGCTAATCAGGAGATGAACACCGGGGAGCTGTTTTTT
TRBJ1-2	-	TRBV11-2	-	CASSLEGGSSNYGYTF	TGTGCCAGCAGCTTAGAAGGAGGGTCGTCGAACTATGGCTACACCTTC
TRBJ1-4	TRBD1	TRBV6-1	-	CASSAGTGYEKLFF	TGTGCCAGCAGCGCCGGGACAGGCTATGAAAAACTGTTTTTT
TRBJ2-7	TRBD1	TRBV6-1	-	CASRGEGQGFYEQYF	TGTGCCAGCAGGGGAGAAGGACAGGGTTTCTACGAGCAGTACTTC
TRBJ2-7	-	TRBV5-4	-	CASSLTDPSYEQYF	TGTGCCAGCAGCCTAACGGACCCCTCCTACGAGCAGTACTTC
TRBJ2-4	-	TRBV5-4	few	CASRRLQDTVNIQYF	TGTGCCAGCAGGAGGCTACAGGACACAGTAAACATTCAGTACTTC
TRBJ2-1	TRBD2	TRBV6-6	-	CASSLAGVVNEQFF	TGTGCCAGCAGTTTAGCGGGAGTGGTGAATGAGCAGTTCTTC
TRBJ2-7	-	TRBV27	-	CASSQYGPYRDEQYF	TGTGCCAGCAGCCAATACGGTCCCTATAGGGACGAGCAGTACTTC
TRBJ1-4	-	TRBV9	-	CASSVGGPNEKLFF	TGTGCCAGCAGCGTAGGTGGACCGAATGAAAAACTGTTTTTT
TRBJ1-2	TRBD1	TRBV27	-	CASSFGTGGAAGYTF	TGTGCCAGCAGTTTCGGGACAGGGGGCGCGGCTGGCTACACCTTC
TRBJ2-3	-	TRBV14	-	CASSQRADTQYF	TGTGCCAGCAGCCAACGGGCAGATACGCAGTATTTT
TRBJ2-7	-	TRBV6-7	-	CASSYSGVSGHRYF	TGTGCCAGCAGTTACTCGGGAGTTTCGGGACATCGGTACTTC
TRBJ2-1	TRBD2	TRBV30	-	CAWSVSGGIEQFF	TGTGCCTGGAGTGTGAGCGGGGGGATAGAGCAGTTCTTC
TRBJ1-3	TRBD1	TRBV5-8	few	CASSQRTGAHSGNTIYF	TGTGCCAGCAGCCAAAGGACAGGGGCCCACTCTGGAAACACCATATATTTT
TRBJ1-6	-	TRBV6-5	-	CASSYSSSGNSPLHF	TGTGCCAGCAGTTACTCGAGCAGCGGCAATTCACCCCTCCACTTT
TRBJ1-2	-	TRBV5-1	-	CASSLLGPDGYTF	TGCGCCAGCAGCCTCTTGGGGCCGGATGGCTACACCTTC
TRBJ1-6	-	TRBV28	-	CASSLSGVYSPLHF	TGTGCCAGCAGTTTAAGTGGCGTTTATTCACCCCTCCACTTT
TRBJ1-1	-	TRBV27	once	CASSSWTEAFF	TGTGCCAGCAGTTCGTGGACTGAAGCTTTCTTT
TRBJ2-7	TRBD2	TRBV7-2	-	CASSTSTSGVSYEQYF	TGTGCCAGCAGCACCTCGACTAGCGGGGTTTCCTACGAGCAGTACTTC
TRBJ1-3	-	TRBV10-3	-	CAISESEGIGNTIYF	TGTGCCATCAGTGAGTCTGAGGGTATTGGAAACACCATATATTTT
TRBJ2-3	-	TRBV7-3	-	CASSLSPIGDTQYF	TGTGCCAGCAGCTTAAGCCCTATCGGAGATACGCAGTATTTT
TRBJ2-3	-	TRBV28	-	CASSFRGGFQGTQYF	TGTGCCAGCAGTTTCAGGGGGGGGTTCCAGGGTACGCAGTATTTT
TRBJ2-7	-	TRBV18	-	CASSPNRDGPYEQYF	TGTGCCAGCTCACCGAACCGGGACGGTCCCTACGAGCAGTACTTC
TRBJ2-7	-	TRBV7-2	-	CASSLSYEQYF	TGTGCCAGCAGCCTTTCCTACGAGCAGTACTTC
TRBJ1-1	-	TRBV5-5	-	CASSKGGGNVAEAFF	TGTGCCAGCAGCAAAGGTGGGGGAAACGTTGCTGAAGCTTTCTTT
TRBJ2-7	-	TRBV19	-	CASLGGDNYEQYF	TGTGCCAGCCTCGGAGGGGACAACTACGAGCAGTACTTC
TRBJ1-1	-	TRBV30	-	CAWSNLDRGSGAFF	TGTGCCTGGTCGAACTTGGACAGAGGTTCCGGAGCTTTCTTT
TRBJ2-3	TRBD2	TRBV7-2	once	CASSLGTSGGARTDTQYF	TGTGCCAGCAGCTTAGGGACTAGCGGGGGGGCGCGAACAGATACGCAGTATTTT
TRBJ2-5	-	TRBV15	-	CATSRLGETQYF	TGTGCCACCAGCAGGTTAGGAGAGACCCAGTACTTC
TRBJ1-1	-	TRBV2	-	CASSLELRGGPEAFF	TGTGCCAGCAGTCTAGAATTGCGGGGGGGCCCTGAAGCTTTCTTT
TRBJ2-7	TRBD1	TRBV2	-	CASVVQGISYEQYF	TGTGCCAGCGTTGTACAGGGGATTTCCTACGAGCAGTACTTC
TRBJ2-5	TRBD2	TRBV19	-	CSSSWGGSGQETQYF	TGTTCCTCTTCATGGGGCGGGAGCGGCCAAGAGACCCAGTACTTC
TRBJ2-4	-	TRBV29-1	-	CSVKEGLNIQYF	TGCAGCGTTAAAGAGGGTCTGAACATTCAGTACTTC
TRBJ1-1	TRBD1	TRBV7-9	-	CASSDWRQGGSEAFF	TGTGCCAGCAGCGACTGGCGACAGGGCGGATCTGAAGCTTTCTTT